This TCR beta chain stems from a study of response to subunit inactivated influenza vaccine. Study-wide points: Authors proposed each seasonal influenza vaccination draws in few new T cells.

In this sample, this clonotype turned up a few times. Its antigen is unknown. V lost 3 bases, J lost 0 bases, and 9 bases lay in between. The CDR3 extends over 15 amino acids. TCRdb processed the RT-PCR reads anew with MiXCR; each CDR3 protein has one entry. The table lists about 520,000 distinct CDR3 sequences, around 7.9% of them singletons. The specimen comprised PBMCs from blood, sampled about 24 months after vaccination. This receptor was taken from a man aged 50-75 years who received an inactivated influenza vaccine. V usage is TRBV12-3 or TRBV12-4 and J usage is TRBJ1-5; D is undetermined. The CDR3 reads CASSFRQNSNQPQHF. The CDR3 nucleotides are TGTGCCAGCAGTTTTCGGCAGAATAGCAATCAGCCCCAGCATTTT.